The rows below give T cell receptor beta chains drawn from one sample of a study of blood T cell repertoires in COVID-19. Assay used: immunoSEQ multiplex PCR; TCRdb lists only in-frame clones, some missing. Of around 700,000 clones in the sample, 70% to 90% are singletons; the top ten hold over 0.2%. Sequencing input: peripheral blood. All receptors come from a young woman with acute or convalescent COVID-19. The CDR3 runs from the conserved cysteine through the conserved F or W. Fields, in order: clone size, D gene, J gene, V gene, CDR3 protein, CDR3 DNA. D genes are given only for firm matches. Clone size is not always given. Where it is, it says once, few, many or a class for expanded clones.

NA	NA	TRBJ2-1	TRBV2	CAIPGTYNEQFF	TGTGCCATCCCAGGGACCTACAATGAGCAGTTCTTC
NA	TRBD2	TRBJ2-4	TRBV18	CASSPPSRGGSKNIQYF	TGTGCCAGCTCACCACCCTCGCGGGGGGGATCCAAAAACATTCAGTACTTC
NA	NA	TRBJ2-2	TRBV4-1	CASSQGRSGVNTGELFF	TGCGCCAGCAGCCAAGGCCGATCAGGGGTGAACACCGGGGAGCTGTTTTTT
NA	NA	TRBJ2-4	TRBV27	CASSLGGFKNIQYF	TGTGCCAGCAGTTTGGGGGGTTTCAAAAACATTCAGTACTTC
NA	TRBD1	TRBJ1-2	TRBV4-1	CASSHWTGVGYTF	TGCGCCAGCAGCCATTGGACAGGGGTCGGCTACACCTTC
NA	NA	TRBJ1-2	TRBV7-9	CASSLARRAEGYGYTF	TGTGCCAGCAGCTTAGCGCGCAGGGCGGAAGGCTATGGCTACACCTTC
NA	NA	TRBJ2-1	TRBV6-4	CASSDGAGNYNEQFF	TGTGCCAGCAGTGACGGGGCAGGAAATTACAATGAGCAGTTCTTC
once	NA	TRBJ2-7	TRBV21-1	CDLGGQDVTSLTYEQYF	TGTGACTTAGGGGGACAGGATGTTACATCCCTAACCTACGAGCAGTACTTC
NA	TRBD2	TRBJ2-7	TRBV28	CASSYEVGGGESYEQYF	TGTGCCAGCAGTTACGAAGTTGGCGGGGGGGAGAGCTACGAGCAGTACTTC
once	NA	TRBJ2-7	TRBV27	CASSTTARVPTGEQYF	TGTGCCAGCAGTACCACGGCCAGGGTTCCGACGGGTGAGCAGTACTTC
NA	TRBD1	TRBJ1-2	TRBV5-8	CASSLGTGGGYGYTF	TGTGCCAGCAGCTTGGGGACAGGGGGAGGCTATGGCTACACCTTC
NA	TRBD1	TRBJ1-1	TRBV11-2	CASSLDLRDRDREAFF	TGTGCCAGCAGCTTAGACCTCCGGGACAGGGATCGTGAAGCTTTCTTT
once	NA	TRBJ1-1	TRBV5-1	CASSLDPGQLNTEAFF	TGCGCCAGCAGCTTGGACCCAGGACAGTTGAACACTGAAGCTTTCTTT
few	NA	TRBJ2-7	TRBV5-8	CASSEGRRGEQYF	TGTGCCAGCAGCGAGGGACGGCGGGGAGAGCAGTACTTC
NA	NA	TRBJ1-1	TRBV24-1	CATRYGTEAFF	TGTGCCACCAGGTACGGCACTGAAGCTTTCTTT
NA	TRBD1	TRBJ1-4	TRBV3-1/TRBV3-2	CASSQEAATGLIEKLFF	TGTGCCAGCAGCCAAGAAGCCGCGACAGGGCTCATTGAAAAACTGTTTTTT
NA	NA	TRBJ1-3	TRBV9	CASSGRAGNTIYF	TGTGCCAGCAGCGGGAGGGCTGGAAACACCATATATTTT
NA	NA	TRBJ1-2	TRBV11-2	CASSRARGSYTF	TGTGCCAGCAGCCGCGCCCGGGGGAGCTACACCTTC
NA	TRBD1	TRBJ1-4	TRBV4-1	CASSLGTGGRTNEKLFF	TGCGCCAGCAGCCTCGGGACAGGGGGCAGGACTAATGAAAAACTGTTTTTT
NA	NA	TRBJ1-3	TRBV6-1	CASSEAGGLGNTIYF	TGTGCCAGCAGTGAAGCGGGGGGGCTCGGAAACACCATATATTTT
NA	TRBD2	TRBJ2-1	TRBV13	CASSEGLEQFF	TGTGCCAGCAGCGAGGGACTAGAGCAGTTCTTC
few	NA	TRBJ1-2	TRBV4-3	CASSQGALATGQGGYTF	TGCGCCAGCAGCCAAGGGGCACTCGCGACAGGTCAGGGTGGCTACACCTTC
NA	TRBD1	TRBJ1-1	TRBV3-1/TRBV3-2	CATRDSPTGTEAFF	TGTGCCACCCGGGACAGCCCAACAGGCACTGAAGCTTTCTTT
NA	TRBD1	TRBJ1-1	TRBV3-1/TRBV3-2	CASIDRANTEAFF	TGTGCCAGCATAGACAGGGCGAACACTGAAGCTTTCTTT
few	NA	TRBJ1-6	TRBV6-5	CASRRGLESPLHF	TGTGCCAGCAGGCGGGGACTGGAGTCACCCCTCCACTTT
NA	NA	TRBJ2-7	TRBV30	CAWGRGSEQYF	TGTGCCTGGGGAAGAGGGTCCGAGCAGTACTTC
NA	NA	TRBJ1-2	TRBV7-9	CASSSYDISYGYTF	TGTGCCAGCAGCTCGTATGACATCTCCTATGGCTACACCTTC
NA	TRBD1	TRBJ1-2	TRBV11-2	CASSLTGGLYGYTF	TGTGCCAGCAGCTTGACAGGGGGCCTCTATGGCTACACCTTC
NA	TRBD1	TRBJ1-6	TRBV2	CASSDDRATYNSPLHF	TGTGCCAGCAGTGATGACAGGGCCACCTATAATTCACCCCTCCACTTT
NA	TRBD2	TRBJ2-3	TRBV24-1	CATSHYGGGSTDTQYF	TGTGCCACCAGTCATTATGGGGGGGGAAGCACAGATACGCAGTATTTT
NA	NA	TRBJ1-2	TRBV12-1	CASSLRTRTGGAYGYTF	TGTGCCAGCAGCCTACGGACCCGGACAGGGGGAGCCTATGGCTACACCTTC
NA	TRBD2	TRBJ2-5	TRBV2	CASSFLAGGQETQYF	TGTGCCAGCAGTTTTCTAGCGGGGGGACAAGAGACCCAGTACTTC
few	NA	TRBJ2-4	TRBV3-1/TRBV3-2	CASSQVQGLAKNIQYF	TGTGCCAGCAGCCAAGTCCAGGGATTAGCCAAAAACATTCAGTACTTC
NA	NA	TRBJ2-7	TRBV4-3	CASSQEDSSYEQYF	TGCGCCAGCAGCCAAGAAGACAGCTCCTACGAGCAGTACTTC
NA	NA	TRBJ1-1	TRBV7-8	CASSFNSEGPRNTEAFF	TGTGCCAGCAGCTTTAATTCGGAGGGGCCCAGGAACACTGAAGCTTTCTTT
NA	NA	TRBJ1-1	TRBV27	CASSLGWSTEAFF	TGTGCCAGCAGTTTAGGGTGGAGCACTGAAGCTTTCTTT
NA	TRBD1	TRBJ1-2	TRBV19	CASRSYETGVYGYTF	TGTGCCAGTAGATCTTATGAGACAGGGGTTTATGGCTACACCTTC
NA	NA	TRBJ2-5	TRBV6-5	CASSAYGETQYF	TGTGCCAGCAGCGCGTATGGAGAGACCCAGTACTTC
few	NA	TRBJ1-5	TRBV3-1/TRBV3-2	CASSQDPGTYQPQHF	TGTGCCAGCAGCCAAGACCCGGGAACCTATCAGCCCCAGCATTTT
NA	NA	TRBJ2-5	TRBV27	CASSLSLRGTQYF	TGTGCCAGCAGTTTATCACTGCGGGGGACCCAGTACTTC
NA	NA	TRBJ2-7	TRBV27	CASSLSTGYEQYF	TGTGCCAGCAGTTTGTCCACAGGTTACGAGCAGTACTTC
NA	NA	TRBJ1-4	TRBV5-6	CASSLASGWANEKLFF	TGTGCCAGCAGCTTGGCTTCAGGATGGGCTAATGAAAAACTGTTTTTT
NA	TRBD1	TRBJ1-5	TRBV6-2/TRBV6-3	CASSTDRVRGNQPQHF	TGTGCCAGCAGTACCGACAGGGTTAGGGGCAATCAGCCCCAGCATTTT
NA	NA	TRBJ2-3	TRBV4-2	CASSIPGLSTDTQYF	TGTGCCAGCTCGATCCCAGGGTTGAGCACAGATACGCAGTATTTT
NA	NA	TRBJ2-2	TRBV7-2	CASSLGGLGELFF	TGTGCCAGCAGCTTAGGGGGACTTGGGGAGCTGTTTTTT
NA	NA	TRBJ1-3	TRBV5-4	CASSLQGNTIYF	TGTGCCAGCAGCTTACAGGGAAACACCATATATTTT
NA	TRBD2	TRBJ2-2	TRBV4-3	CASSQGRGGTGELFF	TGCGCCAGCAGCCAAGGTCGGGGAGGGACCGGGGAGCTGTTTTTT